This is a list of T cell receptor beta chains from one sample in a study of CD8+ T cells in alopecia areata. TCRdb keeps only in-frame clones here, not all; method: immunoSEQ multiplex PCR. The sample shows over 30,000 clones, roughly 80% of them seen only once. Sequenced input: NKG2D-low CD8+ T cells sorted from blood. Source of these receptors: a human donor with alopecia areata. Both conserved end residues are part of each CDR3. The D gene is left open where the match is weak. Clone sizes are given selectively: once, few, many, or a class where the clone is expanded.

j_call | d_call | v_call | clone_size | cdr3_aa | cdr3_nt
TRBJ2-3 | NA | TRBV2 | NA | CASRPGHLSTDTQYF | TGTGCCAGCAGACCCGGACACCTTAGCACAGATACGCAGTATTTT
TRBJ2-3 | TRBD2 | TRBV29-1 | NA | CSVERGGADTQYF | TGCAGCGTTGAGCGGGGGGGCGCAGATACGCAGTATTTT
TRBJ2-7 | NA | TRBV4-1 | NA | CASSHPILDGHEQYF | TGCGCCAGCAGCCACCCAATTCTGGACGGCCACGAGCAGTACTTC
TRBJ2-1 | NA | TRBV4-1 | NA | CASSRRVSGKNSYNEQFF | TGCGCCAGCAGCCGACGGGTAAGTGGGAAGAACTCCTACAATGAGCAGTTCTTC
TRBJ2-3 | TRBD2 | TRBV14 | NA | CASSAHSGVSTDTQYF | TGTGCCAGCAGCGCGCATAGCGGGGTTAGCACAGATACGCAGTATTTT
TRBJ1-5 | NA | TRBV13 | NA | CASSLGVGNQPQHF | TGTGCCAGCAGCTTGGGTGTGGGAAATCAGCCCCAGCATTTT
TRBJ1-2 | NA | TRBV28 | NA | CASSGEGSVYYGYTF | TGTGCCAGCAGTGGTGAAGGGAGCGTTTACTATGGCTACACCTTC
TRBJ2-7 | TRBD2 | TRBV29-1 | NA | CSVVPTSGNEQYF | TGCAGCGTTGTTCCGACTAGCGGGAACGAGCAGTACTTC
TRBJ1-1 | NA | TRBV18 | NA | CASSPGGGVNTEAFF | TGTGCCAGCTCACCTGGGGGCGGCGTGAACACTGAAGCTTTCTTT
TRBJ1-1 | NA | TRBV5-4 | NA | CASSQDGKNTEAFF | TGTGCCAGCAGTCAGGACGGTAAGAACACTGAAGCTTTCTTT
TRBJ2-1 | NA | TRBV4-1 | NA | CASSLWENREQFF | TGCGCCAGCAGCCTCTGGGAGAACAGAGAGCAGTTCTTC
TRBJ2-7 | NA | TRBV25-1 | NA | CASSQGYEQYF | TGTGCCAGCAGCCAGGGCTACGAGCAGTACTTC
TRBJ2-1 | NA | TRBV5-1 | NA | CASSSGITEYNEQFF | TGCGCCAGCAGCTCTGGTATCACAGAGTACAATGAGCAGTTCTTC
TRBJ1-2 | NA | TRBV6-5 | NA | CASSYSGQGYGYTF | TGTGCCAGCAGTTACTCGGGACAAGGCTATGGCTACACCTTC
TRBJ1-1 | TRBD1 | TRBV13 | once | CASSWGQMNTEAFF | TGTGCCAGCAGCTGGGGACAGATGAACACTGAAGCTTTCTTT
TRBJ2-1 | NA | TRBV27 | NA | CASSFGGGEQFF | TGTGCCAGCAGTTTTGGGGGAGGTGAGCAGTTCTTC
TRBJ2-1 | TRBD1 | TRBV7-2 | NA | CASSFGTGWYNEQFF | TGTGCCAGCAGCTTCGGGACAGGGTGGTACAATGAGCAGTTCTTC
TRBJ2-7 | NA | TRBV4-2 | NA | CASSLITSSVGEQYF | TGTGCCAGCAGCTTAATTACTAGTTCGGTTGGCGAGCAGTACTTC
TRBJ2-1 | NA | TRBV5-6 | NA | CASSYRVAYNEQFF | TGTGCCAGCAGCTACAGGGTTGCCTACAATGAGCAGTTCTTC
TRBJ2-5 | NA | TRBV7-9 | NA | CASSLGRPDPYF | TGTGCCAGCAGCTTGGGGCGGCCCGATCCGTACTTC
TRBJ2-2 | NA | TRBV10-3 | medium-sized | CAISESDSAGELFF | TGTGCCATCAGTGAGTCGGACTCCGCCGGGGAGCTGTTTTTT
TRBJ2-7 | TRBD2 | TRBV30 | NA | CAWNAGVYEQYF | TGTGCCTGGAACGCGGGAGTCTACGAGCAGTACTTC
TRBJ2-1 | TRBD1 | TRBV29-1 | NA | CSGETGQGYNEQFF | TGCAGCGGAGAAACGGGACAGGGATACAATGAGCAGTTCTTC
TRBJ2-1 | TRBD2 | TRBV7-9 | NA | CASILSGSSYNEQFF | TGTGCCAGCATCCTTAGCGGGAGCTCCTACAATGAGCAGTTCTTC
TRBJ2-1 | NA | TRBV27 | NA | CASSWSGHKYNEQFF | TGTGCCAGCAGTTGGTCGGGACACAAGTACAATGAGCAGTTCTTC
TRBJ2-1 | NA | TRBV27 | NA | CASSLSSTYNEQFF | TGTGCCAGCAGTTTATCCTCCACCTACAATGAGCAGTTCTTC
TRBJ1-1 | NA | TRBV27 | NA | CASGWGVGTEAFF | TGTGCCAGCGGATGGGGGGTGGGCACTGAAGCTTTCTTT
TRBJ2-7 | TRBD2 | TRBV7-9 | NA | CASSPGTSGGTIFLVQYF | TGTGCCAGCAGCCCAGGGACTAGCGGGGGGACGATTTTCTTGGTGCAGTACTTC
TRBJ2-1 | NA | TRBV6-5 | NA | CASRQAYEQFF | TGTGCCAGCAGGCAAGCGTATGAGCAGTTCTTC
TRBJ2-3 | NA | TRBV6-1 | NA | CASSEALGPDTQYF | TGTGCCAGCAGTGAAGCATTGGGCCCAGATACGCAGTATTTT
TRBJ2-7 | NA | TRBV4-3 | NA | CASSQERNSEGYEQYF | TGCGCCAGCAGCCAAGAGCGAAACAGCGAGGGATACGAGCAGTACTTC
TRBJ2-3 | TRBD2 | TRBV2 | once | CASSDPGGTDTQYF | TGTGCCAGCAGTGACCCGGGGGGAACAGATACGCAGTATTTT
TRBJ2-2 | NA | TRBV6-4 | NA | CASSDSGGFNTGELFF | TGTGCCAGCAGTGACTCCGGCGGGTTTAACACCGGGGAGCTGTTTTTT
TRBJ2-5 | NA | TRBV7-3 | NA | CASSQDLGETQYF | TGTGCCAGCAGCCAGGACCTGGGGGAGACCCAGTACTTC
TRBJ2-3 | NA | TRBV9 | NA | CASSLQDIRTDTQYF | TGTGCCAGCAGCCTCCAGGACATTCGGACAGATACGCAGTATTTT
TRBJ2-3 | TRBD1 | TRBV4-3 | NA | CASSQEWTGSATDTQYF | TGCGCCAGCAGCCAAGAATGGACAGGGAGCGCGACGGATACGCAGTATTTT
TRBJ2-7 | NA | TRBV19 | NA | CASSPYLGVEQYF | TGTGCCAGTAGTCCCTACCTAGGAGTCGAGCAGTACTTC
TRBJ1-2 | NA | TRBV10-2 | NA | CASSDWTHNYGYTF | TGCGCCAGCAGTGACTGGACTCATAACTATGGCTACACCTTC
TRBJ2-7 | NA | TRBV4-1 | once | CASSQDFQDSYEQYF | TGCGCCAGCAGCCAAGATTTCCAGGACTCCTACGAGCAGTACTTC
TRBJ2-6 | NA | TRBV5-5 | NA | CASSQDQGSGANVLTF | TGCGCCAGCAGCCAAGATCAGGGGAGTGGGGCCAACGTCCTGACTTTC
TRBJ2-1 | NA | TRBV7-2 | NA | CASSSPPGEEQFF | TGTGCCAGCAGCTCCCCTCCGGGAGAAGAGCAGTTCTTC
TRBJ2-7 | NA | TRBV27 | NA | CASSPRGGDRPGFYEQYF | TGTGCCAGCAGTCCGCGGGGTGGAGACAGGCCGGGGTTCTACGAGCAGTACTTC
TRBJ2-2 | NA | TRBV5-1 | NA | CASSPTGNTGELFF | TGCGCCAGCAGCCCGACAGGGAACACCGGGGAGCTGTTTTTT
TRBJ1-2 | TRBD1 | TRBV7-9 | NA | CASSPGQGVYGYTF | TGTGCCAGCAGCCCGGGACAGGGGGTTTATGGCTACACCTTC
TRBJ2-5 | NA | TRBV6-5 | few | CASSYSVDFQETQYF | TGTGCCAGCAGTTACTCGGTTGACTTCCAAGAGACCCAGTACTTC
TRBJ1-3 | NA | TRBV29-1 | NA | CSVIVIGLFGNTIYF | TGCAGCGTCATTGTCATAGGATTGTTTGGTAACACCATATATTTT
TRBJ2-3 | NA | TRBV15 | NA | CATSRGKGSTDTQYF | TGTGCCACCAGCAGAGGGAAGGGAAGCACAGATACGCAGTATTTT
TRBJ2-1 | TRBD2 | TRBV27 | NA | CASSSRLEREGHSYNEQFF | TGTGCCAGCAGTTCCAGACTTGAGCGGGAGGGCCACTCCTACAATGAGCAGTTCTTC
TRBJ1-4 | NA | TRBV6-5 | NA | CASSYIGPTNEKLFF | TGTGCCAGCAGTTACATCGGGCCAACTAATGAAAAACTGTTTTTT
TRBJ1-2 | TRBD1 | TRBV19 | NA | CASTQLGQDFYGYTF | TGTGCCAGTACCCAACTGGGACAGGACTTCTATGGCTACACCTTC
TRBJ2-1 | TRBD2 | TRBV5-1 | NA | CASSPGLADYNEQFF | TGCGCCAGCAGCCCTGGACTAGCGGACTACAATGAGCAGTTCTTC
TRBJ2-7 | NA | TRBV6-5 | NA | CASQADGYVTYEQYF | TGTGCCAGCCAGGCCGACGGATACGTAACCTACGAGCAGTACTTC
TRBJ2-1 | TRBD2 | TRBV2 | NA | CASRKGSGATGNEQFF | TGTGCCAGCAGGAAGGGTAGCGGGGCCACCGGGAATGAGCAGTTCTTC